A selection of T cell receptor beta chains follows, all from one sample in a study of blood T cell repertoires in COVID-19. Profiled with immunoSEQ multiplex PCR; TCRdb holds only in-frame clones, not every one. The sample has roughly 40,000 clones, roughly 80% seen once; the top ten hold approximately 30%. The specimen was peripheral blood. These receptors all stem from a man aged 80 or over with active or convalescent COVID-19. Each CDR3 is given with its conserved first and last residue. D genes are given only for firm matches. Part of the rows lack a size; the others show once, few, many or a class for expanded clones.

v_gene: TRBV2
abundance: once
len: 14
d_gene: .
j_gene: TRBJ1-4
CDR3aa: CASSEGGSNEKLFF
CDR3nt: TGTGCCAGCAGTGAGGGAGGCAGTAATGAAAAACTGTTTTTT

v_gene: TRBV11-2
abundance: once
len: 18
d_gene: TRBD2
j_gene: TRBJ2-3
CDR3aa: CASSLEASGGLSRATQYF
CDR3nt: TGTGCCAGCAGCTTAGAGGCTAGCGGGGGGCTCTCCCGGGCTACGCAGTATTTT

v_gene: TRBV14
abundance: .
len: 16
d_gene: .
j_gene: TRBJ2-3
CDR3aa: CASSQPTVLSTDTQYF
CDR3nt: TGTGCCAGCAGCCAACCGACAGTACTCAGCACAGATACGCAGTATTTT

v_gene: TRBV27
abundance: .
len: 14
d_gene: .
j_gene: TRBJ1-5
CDR3aa: CASSPGQISEPQHF
CDR3nt: TGTGCCAGCAGTCCCGGACAGATCTCGGAGCCCCAGCATTTT

v_gene: TRBV20-1
abundance: .
len: 18
d_gene: .
j_gene: TRBJ2-1
CDR3aa: CSASDPTAPMGLGYEQFF
CDR3nt: TGCAGTGCTAGTGATCCTACCGCGCCCATGGGACTTGGGTATGAGCAGTTCTTC

v_gene: TRBV2
abundance: .
len: 17
d_gene: TRBD2
j_gene: TRBJ2-1
CDR3aa: CASSPPRTSGSVNEQFF
CDR3nt: TGTGCCAGCAGTCCCCCCCGGACTAGCGGGAGTGTCAATGAGCAGTTCTTC

v_gene: TRBV21-1
abundance: .
len: 17
d_gene: .
j_gene: TRBJ2-1
CDR3aa: CASSPHNSWDSYNEQFF
CDR3nt: TGTGCCAGCAGCCCTCACAACTCCTGGGACAGCTACAATGAGCAGTTCTTC

v_gene: TRBV2
abundance: .
len: 13
d_gene: .
j_gene: TRBJ1-4
CDR3aa: CASSEVRFEKLFF
CDR3nt: TGTGCCAGCAGTGAAGTCAGGTTTGAAAAACTGTTTTTT

v_gene: TRBV28
abundance: .
len: 16
d_gene: TRBD1
j_gene: TRBJ1-2
CDR3aa: CASSFPGTVETYGYTF
CDR3nt: TGTGCCAGCAGTTTCCCTGGGACAGTAGAAACATATGGCTACACCTTC

v_gene: TRBV7-2
abundance: .
len: 16
d_gene: .
j_gene: TRBJ2-3
CDR3aa: CASSLASGIFTDTQYF
CDR3nt: TGTGCCAGCAGCTTAGCAAGCGGAATTTTCACAGATACGCAGTATTTT

v_gene: TRBV12-3/TRBV12-4
abundance: .
len: 12
d_gene: .
j_gene: TRBJ1-4
CDR3aa: CASSLGGEKLFF
CDR3nt: TGTGCCAGCAGTTTAGGGGGCGAAAAACTGTTTTTT

v_gene: TRBV6-2/TRBV6-3
abundance: .
len: 14
d_gene: TRBD2
j_gene: TRBJ2-3
CDR3aa: CASSYFGLADTQYF
CDR3nt: TGTGCCAGCAGTTACTTCGGACTAGCAGATACGCAGTATTTT

v_gene: TRBV6-5
abundance: .
len: 15
d_gene: .
j_gene: TRBJ2-1
CDR3aa: CASSSPSDRYNEQFF
CDR3nt: TGTGCCAGCAGTTCCCCCTCGGACAGATACAATGAGCAGTTCTTC

v_gene: TRBV25-1
abundance: few
len: 14
d_gene: TRBD1
j_gene: TRBJ1-1
CDR3aa: CASSVTGMNTEAFF
CDR3nt: TGTGCCAGCAGTGTGACAGGGATGAACACTGAAGCTTTCTTT

v_gene: TRBV5-4
abundance: .
len: 15
d_gene: TRBD1
j_gene: TRBJ2-2
CDR3aa: CASSIGQVGAGELFF
CDR3nt: TGTGCCAGCAGCATTGGACAGGTTGGGGCCGGGGAGCTGTTTTTT

v_gene: TRBV6-5
abundance: .
len: 15
d_gene: TRBD2
j_gene: TRBJ2-3
CDR3aa: CASSSIAGGPSTQYF
CDR3nt: TGTGCCAGCAGTTCCATAGCGGGAGGGCCATCTACGCAGTATTTT

v_gene: TRBV19
abundance: .
len: 19
d_gene: TRBD1
j_gene: TRBJ1-3
CDR3aa: CASRTRQGDFQSSGNTIYF
CDR3nt: TGTGCCAGTAGGACGCGACAGGGAGACTTCCAGAGCTCTGGAAACACCATATATTTT

v_gene: TRBV7-6
abundance: few
len: 16
d_gene: TRBD1
j_gene: TRBJ1-2
CDR3aa: CASSPITRDRDYGYTF
CDR3nt: TGTGCCAGCAGCCCTATAACACGGGACAGGGACTATGGCTACACCTTC

v_gene: TRBV6-2/TRBV6-3
abundance: few
len: 16
d_gene: .
j_gene: TRBJ2-5
CDR3aa: CASSYGGLPSGETQYF
CDR3nt: TGTGCCAGCAGTTACGGCGGACTACCTTCTGGAGAGACCCAGTACTTC

v_gene: TRBV7-8
abundance: .
len: 13
d_gene: .
j_gene: TRBJ2-3
CDR3aa: CASSLYRTDTQYF
CDR3nt: TGTGCCAGCAGCTTATACCGGACAGATACGCAGTATTTT

v_gene: TRBV15
abundance: .
len: 13
d_gene: .
j_gene: TRBJ2-2
CDR3aa: CATSYSGTRELFF
CDR3nt: TGTGCCACCAGCTATTCCGGGACTCGGGAGCTGTTTTTT

v_gene: TRBV7-3
abundance: .
len: 14
d_gene: TRBD2
j_gene: TRBJ2-5
CDR3aa: CASSETSGQETQYF
CDR3nt: TGTGCCAGCAGCGAAACTAGCGGGCAAGAGACCCAGTACTTC

v_gene: TRBV15
abundance: .
len: 13
d_gene: TRBD1
j_gene: TRBJ2-5
CDR3aa: CATKQGAQETQYF
CDR3nt: TGTGCCACCAAACAGGGGGCTCAAGAGACCCAGTACTTC

v_gene: TRBV4-3
abundance: .
len: 13
d_gene: .
j_gene: TRBJ1-5
CDR3aa: CASSREWNQPQHF
CDR3nt: TGCGCCAGCAGCCGGGAGTGGAATCAGCCCCAGCATTTT

v_gene: TRBV13
abundance: .
len: 14
d_gene: TRBD2
j_gene: TRBJ2-7
CDR3aa: CASSLRRGSYEQYF
CDR3nt: TGTGCCAGCAGCTTAAGGCGGGGGTCCTACGAGCAGTACTTC

v_gene: TRBV11-3
abundance: .
len: 14
d_gene: TRBD2
j_gene: TRBJ2-1
CDR3aa: CASSAGTSVEEQFF
CDR3nt: TGTGCCAGCAGCGCCGGGACTAGCGTTGAAGAGCAGTTCTTC

v_gene: TRBV27
abundance: .
len: 13
d_gene: TRBD1
j_gene: TRBJ2-2
CDR3aa: CASRTDRGVELFF
CDR3nt: TGTGCCAGCAGGACCGACAGGGGAGTGGAGCTGTTTTTT

v_gene: TRBV29-1
abundance: .
len: 12
d_gene: TRBD2
j_gene: TRBJ2-1
CDR3aa: CSVGGSGDDGFF
CDR3nt: TGCAGCGTTGGGGGTAGCGGGGACGATGGGTTCTTC

v_gene: TRBV23-1
abundance: .
len: 17
d_gene: .
j_gene: TRBJ1-6
CDR3aa: CASSPREVSSYNSPLHF
CDR3nt: TGCGCCAGCAGTCCCAGGGAGGTAAGCTCCTATAATTCACCCCTCCACTTT

v_gene: TRBV10-3
abundance: .
len: 15
d_gene: .
j_gene: TRBJ2-7
CDR3aa: CAISESWDNSYEQYF
CDR3nt: TGTGCCATCAGTGAGTCTTGGGACAATTCCTACGAGCAGTACTTC

v_gene: TRBV15
abundance: .
len: 14
d_gene: .
j_gene: TRBJ1-1
CDR3aa: CATSKGQGINEAFF
CDR3nt: TGTGCCACCAGCAAGGGCCAGGGGATTAATGAAGCTTTCTTT

v_gene: TRBV10-2
abundance: .
len: 14
d_gene: TRBD2
j_gene: TRBJ2-4
CDR3aa: CASSEYPGGNIQYF
CDR3nt: TGCGCCAGCAGTGAGTACCCCGGGGGGAACATTCAGTACTTC

v_gene: TRBV7-9
abundance: .
len: 12
d_gene: .
j_gene: TRBJ2-7
CDR3aa: CASSLGTEPGYF
CDR3nt: TGTGCCAGCAGCTTAGGAACAGAGCCCGGGTACTTC

v_gene: TRBV30
abundance: few
len: 14
d_gene: .
j_gene: TRBJ1-2
CDR3aa: CAWTSTGSNYGYTF
CDR3nt: TGTGCCTGGACATCAACCGGGAGTAACTATGGCTACACCTTC

v_gene: TRBV7-3
abundance: .
len: 14
d_gene: TRBD2
j_gene: TRBJ2-7
CDR3aa: CASAASGGAHEQYF
CDR3nt: TGTGCCAGCGCCGCGAGCGGGGGGGCCCACGAGCAGTACTTC